This T cell receptor beta chain stems from a study of blood T cell repertoires in COVID-19. The overall study: The samples span acute and convalescent COVID-19 from the United States, Italy and Spain.

This clone has only a few counts. The ends were cut back, 3 bases at V and 4 bases at J, with 19 bases in the middle. CDR1 SGHRS and CDR2 YFSETQ come from the germline V gene. This CDR3 has 16 amino acids. This table comes from immunoSEQ multiplex PCR, and its TCRdb copy is limited to in-frame clones, with some not included. This table holds some 250,000 clones, about four fifths found once. Source material: peripheral blood. The V gene is TRBV5-1, the J gene TRBJ1-1; D is possibly TRBD1 (6 bases). The clonotype comes from a woman at least 80 years old with COVID-19, enrolled during active disease. The CDR3 sequence is CASSSGVRVAGTEAFF. The CDR3 nucleotides read TGCGCCAGCAGCTCAGGGGTGAGGGTCGCGGGCACTGAAGCTTTCTTT.